The entry below describes one TCR beta chain. This record belongs to a study of cytomegalovirus exposure and HLA in healthy donors. From germline, CDR1 is SQVTM and CDR2 ANQGSEA. The CDR3 is 12 amino acids. V was pared by 0 bases and J by 5 bases, with 7 bases between. The PCR employed 60 Vbeta primers together with 13 Jbeta primers. Sequencing used immunoSEQ multiplex PCR; TCRdb keeps in-frame clones, though not all of them. The sample records about 190,000 clones, more than 75% being singletons. The TCR comes from a man in his forties in good health and CMV-seropositive. The chain links TRBV29-1 to TRBJ1-1; D gene unclear. Sequenced sample: PBMCs. The CDR3: CSVEDTGTEAFF. Here the CDR3 DNA reads TGCAGCGTTGAAGATACTGGTACTGAAGCTTTCTTT.